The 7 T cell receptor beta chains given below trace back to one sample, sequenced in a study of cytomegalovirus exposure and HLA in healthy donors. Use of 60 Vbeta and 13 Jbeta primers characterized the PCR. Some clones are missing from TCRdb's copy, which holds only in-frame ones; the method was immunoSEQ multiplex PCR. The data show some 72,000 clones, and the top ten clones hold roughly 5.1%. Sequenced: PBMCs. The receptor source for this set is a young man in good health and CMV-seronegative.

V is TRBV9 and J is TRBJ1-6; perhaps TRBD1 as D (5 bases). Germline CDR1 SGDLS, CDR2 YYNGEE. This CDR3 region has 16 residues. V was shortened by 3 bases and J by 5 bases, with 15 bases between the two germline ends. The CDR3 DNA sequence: TGTGCCAGCAGCGCCCAGGGATCATGGCATAATTCACCCCTCCACTTT. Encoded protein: CASSAQGSWHNSPLHF. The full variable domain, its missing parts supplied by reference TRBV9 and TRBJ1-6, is DSGVTQTPKHLITATGQRVTLRCSPRSGDLSVYWYQQSLDQGLQFLIQYYNGEERAKGNILERFSAQQFPDLHSELNLSSLELGDSALYFCASSAQGSWHNSPLHFGNGTRLTVT.

The CDR3 here is CASSLASYEQYF. DNA of the CDR3: TGTGCCAGCAGCTTGGCATCCTACGAGCAGTACTTC. The chain is built from TRBV5-6 and TRBJ2-7; D gene unclear. Trimming removed 0 bases at V and 1 base at J, with 2 bases between. CDR1 SGHDT and CDR2 YYEEEE come from the germline V gene. The CDR3 totals 12 residues.

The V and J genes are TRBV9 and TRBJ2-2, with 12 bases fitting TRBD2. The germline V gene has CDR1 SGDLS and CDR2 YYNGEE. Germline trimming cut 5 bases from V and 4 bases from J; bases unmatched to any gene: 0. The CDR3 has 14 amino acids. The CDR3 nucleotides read TGTGCCAGCAGGGGACTAGCGGGCACCGGGGAGCTGTTTTTT. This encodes CASRGLAGTGELFF.

This CDR3 is CSVAGQGRGTEQYF. CDR3 nucleotide sequence: TGCAGCGTTGCCGGACAGGGACGGGGCACCGAGCAGTACTTC. The rearrangement uses TRBV29-1 and TRBJ2-7; TRBD1 agrees at 8 bases. Germline V gene lookup returns CDR1 SQVTM and CDR2 ANQGSEA. V shed 4 bases and J 6 bases; nucleotides not matched to a gene: 11. This CDR3 spans 14 amino acids.

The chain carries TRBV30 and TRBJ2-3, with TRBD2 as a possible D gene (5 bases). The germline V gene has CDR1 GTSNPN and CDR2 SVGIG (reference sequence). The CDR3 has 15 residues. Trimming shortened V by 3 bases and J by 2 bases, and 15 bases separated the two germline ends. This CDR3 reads CAWSRRGSDTDTQYF. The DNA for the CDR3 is TGTGCCTGGAGCCGTCGGGGTTCTGACACAGATACGCAGTATTTT.

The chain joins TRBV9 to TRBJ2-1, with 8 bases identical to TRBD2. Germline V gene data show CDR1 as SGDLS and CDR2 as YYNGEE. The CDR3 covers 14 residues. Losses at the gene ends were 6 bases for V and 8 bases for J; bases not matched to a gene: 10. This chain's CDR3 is CASTPGAGGYEQFF. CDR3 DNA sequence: TGTGCCAGCACCCCGGGGGCGGGGGGTTATGAGCAGTTCTTC.

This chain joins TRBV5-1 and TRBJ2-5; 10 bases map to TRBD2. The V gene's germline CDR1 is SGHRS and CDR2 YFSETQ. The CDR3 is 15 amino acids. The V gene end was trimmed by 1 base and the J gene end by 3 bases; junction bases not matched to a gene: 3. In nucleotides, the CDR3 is TGCGCCAGCAGCTTGCTTGGGACTAGCGAAGAGACCCAGTACTTC. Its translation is CASSLLGTSEETQYF.